Listed below are T cell receptor beta chains from one sample, sequenced in a study of spatial heterogeneity in lung cancer. TCRdb recomputed calls from the 5' RACE reads with MiXCR, one row per CDR3 protein. This table has some 120,000 distinct CDR3 sequences, about 12% appearing once. The sequencing here drew on PBMCs, taken at follow-up. The receptors shown here come from a male donor with early-stage non-small cell lung cancer. CDR3s include the opening cysteine and the closing phenylalanine or tryptophan. The D gene is left open where the match is weak. Size is stated for part of the rows, as once, few or many counts, or as a class when the clone is expanded.

D gene: -
clone size: few
V gene: TRBV15
J gene: TRBJ2-3
CDR3 DNA: TGTGCCACCAGAGAGTCCCTCGATACGCAGTATTTT
CDR3 protein: CATRESLDTQYF

D gene: TRBD1
clone size: -
V gene: TRBV3-1
J gene: TRBJ2-7
CDR3 DNA: TGTGCCAGCAGCCATTGGGGGACAGGCGGCTACGAGCAGTACTTC
CDR3 protein: CASSHWGTGGYEQYF

D gene: -
clone size: many
V gene: TRBV4-1
J gene: TRBJ1-2
CDR3 DNA: TGCGCCAGCAGCCAATCAACGGGGCCAAAAGGCTACACCTTC
CDR3 protein: CASSQSTGPKGYTF

D gene: -
clone size: few
V gene: TRBV28
J gene: TRBJ2-3
CDR3 DNA: TGTGCCAGCAGTCGAGTCACAGATACGCAGTATTTT
CDR3 protein: CASSRVTDTQYF

D gene: -
clone size: many
V gene: TRBV29-1
J gene: TRBJ1-4
CDR3 DNA: TGCAGCGCCACCATCTTACCAGTTAGTGAAAAACTGTTTTTT
CDR3 protein: CSATILPVSEKLFF

D gene: TRBD1
clone size: -
V gene: TRBV30
J gene: TRBJ2-2
CDR3 DNA: TGTGCCTGGAGTGCACGAGGACAGGGGGAGCTCGGTACCGGGGAGCTGTTTTTT
CDR3 protein: CAWSARGQGELGTGELFF

D gene: -
clone size: few
V gene: TRBV18
J gene: TRBJ1-1
CDR3 DNA: TGTGCCAGCTCCGGACAGAAGAACACTGAAGCTTTCTTT
CDR3 protein: CASSGQKNTEAFF

D gene: -
clone size: -
V gene: TRBV12-3/TRBV12-4
J gene: TRBJ1-6
CDR3 DNA: TGTGCCAGCAGTTCCGCCCAGGGATCACCCCTCCACTTT
CDR3 protein: CASSSAQGSPLHF

D gene: -
clone size: few
V gene: TRBV9
J gene: TRBJ2-3
CDR3 DNA: TGTGCCAGCAGCGTAAACTGGTTTAGCACAGATACGCAGTATTTT
CDR3 protein: CASSVNWFSTDTQYF

D gene: -
clone size: -
V gene: TRBV11-2
J gene: TRBJ1-1
CDR3 DNA: TGTGCCAGCAGCTTATTTGGCAGGGGCCACACTGAAGCTTTCTTT
CDR3 protein: CASSLFGRGHTEAFF

D gene: -
clone size: few
V gene: TRBV28
J gene: TRBJ2-1
CDR3 DNA: TGTGCCAGCAGTTTGCGATTGACCGTCGGGCCCTACAATGAGCAGTTCTTC
CDR3 protein: CASSLRLTVGPYNEQFF

D gene: TRBD1
clone size: -
V gene: TRBV5-1
J gene: TRBJ1-2
CDR3 DNA: TGCGCCAGCAGCCCCCGGACAGGGGGCGCGGTGGGAATCTATGGCTACACCTTC
CDR3 protein: CASSPRTGGAVGIYGYTF

D gene: -
clone size: -
V gene: TRBV7-9
J gene: TRBJ2-3
CDR3 DNA: TGTGCCAGCAGTACCGGGGGCCTGACGAAAGATACGCAGTATTTT
CDR3 protein: CASSTGGLTKDTQYF

D gene: TRBD1
clone size: few
V gene: TRBV4-2
J gene: TRBJ1-2
CDR3 DNA: TGTGCCAGCAGCCAACCAGGGACAGCATATGGCTACACCTTC
CDR3 protein: CASSQPGTAYGYTF

D gene: TRBD2
clone size: few
V gene: TRBV6-5
J gene: TRBJ2-5
CDR3 DNA: TGTGCCAGCAGTTACTCAGATAGCGGGGGGTTGAAGACCCAGTACTTC
CDR3 protein: CASSYSDSGGLKTQYF

D gene: -
clone size: -
V gene: TRBV7-9
J gene: TRBJ2-7
CDR3 DNA: TGTGCCAGCAGCTTAGGGTATAGGGACTACGAGCAGTACTTC
CDR3 protein: CASSLGYRDYEQYF

D gene: -
clone size: many
V gene: TRBV4-1
J gene: TRBJ1-6
CDR3 DNA: TGCGCCAGCAGCCAAGCAGAGGGGAAAGGTTCACCCCTCCACTTT
CDR3 protein: CASSQAEGKGSPLHF

D gene: -
clone size: many
V gene: TRBV11-1
J gene: TRBJ2-5
CDR3 DNA: TGTGCCAGCAGCTCCCGTGCGTACCAAGAGACCCAGTACTTC
CDR3 protein: CASSSRAYQETQYF

D gene: -
clone size: many
V gene: TRBV9
J gene: TRBJ2-1
CDR3 DNA: TGTGCCAGCAGCGTAGCACTGTCAGTAACGGACAATGAGCAGTTCTTC
CDR3 protein: CASSVALSVTDNEQFF

D gene: TRBD1
clone size: many
V gene: TRBV9
J gene: TRBJ1-1
CDR3 DNA: TGTGCCAGCAGCGTCGACTTACAGGGGGCTGACACTGAAGCTTTCTTT
CDR3 protein: CASSVDLQGADTEAFF

D gene: -
clone size: -
V gene: TRBV9
J gene: TRBJ2-1
CDR3 DNA: TGTGCCAGCAGCGTGCTGGACACAAGCTCCTACAATGAGCAGTTCTTC
CDR3 protein: CASSVLDTSSYNEQFF

D gene: TRBD2
clone size: many
V gene: TRBV20-1
J gene: TRBJ2-3
CDR3 DNA: TGCAGTGCTAGAACCCTAGCGGAGCGGACTAGCACAGATACGCAGTATTTT
CDR3 protein: CSARTLAERTSTDTQYF

D gene: -
clone size: many
V gene: TRBV18
J gene: TRBJ2-2
CDR3 DNA: TGTGCCAGCTCACCCCGACGACAAACGAACACCGGGGAGCTGTTTTTT
CDR3 protein: CASSPRRQTNTGELFF

D gene: TRBD1
clone size: many
V gene: TRBV20-1
J gene: TRBJ1-2
CDR3 DNA: TGCAGTGCTAGAGTGACGGACAGGGCGAATGGCTACACCTTC
CDR3 protein: CSARVTDRANGYTF

D gene: -
clone size: -
V gene: TRBV20-1
J gene: TRBJ2-3
CDR3 DNA: TGCAGTGCTAGGCGTCCCGGGACTAGCACAGATACGCAGTATTTT
CDR3 protein: CSARRPGTSTDTQYF

D gene: -
clone size: few
V gene: TRBV18
J gene: TRBJ1-1
CDR3 DNA: TGTGCCAGCTCATCGGGGCCACCGTATGAGACTGAAGCTTTCTTT
CDR3 protein: CASSSGPPYETEAFF

D gene: -
clone size: -
V gene: TRBV11-1
J gene: TRBJ1-1
CDR3 DNA: TGTGCCAGCAGCTTAGTCCGGGACACTGAAGCTTTCTTT
CDR3 protein: CASSLVRDTEAFF

D gene: -
clone size: -
V gene: TRBV11-2
J gene: TRBJ2-2
CDR3 DNA: TGTGCCAGCAGCTTAGATCTCGGGATCACCGGGGAGCTGTTTTTT
CDR3 protein: CASSLDLGITGELFF

D gene: -
clone size: many
V gene: TRBV7-9
J gene: TRBJ2-2
CDR3 DNA: TGTGCCAGCATGTTAAACGGCGCCGGGGAGCTGTTTTTT
CDR3 protein: CASMLNGAGELFF

D gene: TRBD2
clone size: -
V gene: TRBV19
J gene: TRBJ2-1
CDR3 DNA: TGTGCCAGTAGTACCGGGACTAGCGGGGGGAGGTACAATGAGCAGTTCTTC
CDR3 protein: CASSTGTSGGRYNEQFF

D gene: TRBD2
clone size: few
V gene: TRBV5-1
J gene: TRBJ2-1
CDR3 DNA: TGCGCCAGCAGCTTGGAGCGGGGCAACTACTACTCCTACAATGAGCAGTTCTTC
CDR3 protein: CASSLERGNYYSYNEQFF

D gene: TRBD1
clone size: -
V gene: TRBV5-1
J gene: TRBJ2-7
CDR3 DNA: TGCGCCAGCAGCCTGCAGCGGACAGGGCCCTACGAGCAGTACTTC
CDR3 protein: CASSLQRTGPYEQYF

D gene: TRBD1
clone size: -
V gene: TRBV7-2
J gene: TRBJ2-1
CDR3 DNA: TGTGCCAGCAGCTTAGATCGGCCGCGGACAGGGCAGTTCTTC
CDR3 protein: CASSLDRPRTGQFF

D gene: TRBD1
clone size: -
V gene: TRBV5-1
J gene: TRBJ1-1
CDR3 DNA: TGCGCCAGCAGCTTGAGCCAGACAGGGGGCACTGAAGCTTTCTTT
CDR3 protein: CASSLSQTGGTEAFF

D gene: TRBD1
clone size: few
V gene: TRBV7-2
J gene: TRBJ1-3
CDR3 DNA: TGTGCCAGCAGCTTAGCCAAGGGACAGTCTCCAAGCGGCACCATATATTTT
CDR3 protein: CASSLAKGQSPSGTIYF

D gene: -
clone size: -
V gene: TRBV6-5
J gene: TRBJ2-5
CDR3 DNA: TGTGCCAGCAGTTACGGGGGAGAGACCCAGTACTTC
CDR3 protein: CASSYGGETQYF

D gene: -
clone size: -
V gene: TRBV6-4
J gene: TRBJ1-5
CDR3 DNA: TGTGCCAGCAGTGGCGGGGCAGGAGAACAACCCCAGCATTTT
CDR3 protein: CASSGGAGEQPQHF

D gene: -
clone size: few
V gene: TRBV11-2
J gene: TRBJ1-4
CDR3 DNA: TGTGCCAGCAGCTTAGCTGGGCATAATGAAAAACTGTTTTTT
CDR3 protein: CASSLAGHNEKLFF

D gene: -
clone size: many
V gene: TRBV4-1
J gene: TRBJ1-1
CDR3 DNA: TGCGCCAGCAGCCAATCTGGAGACACTGAAGCTTTCTTT
CDR3 protein: CASSQSGDTEAFF

D gene: -
clone size: few
V gene: TRBV6-5
J gene: TRBJ1-2
CDR3 DNA: TGTGCCAGCAGTTCCGGGCGAGTAGGGAATGGCTACACCTTC
CDR3 protein: CASSSGRVGNGYTF

D gene: -
clone size: few
V gene: TRBV7-2
J gene: TRBJ1-5
CDR3 DNA: TGTGCCAGCAGCTTAGGGGCGAGCGGTAGCAATCAGCCCCAGCATTTT
CDR3 protein: CASSLGASGSNQPQHF

D gene: -
clone size: -
V gene: TRBV5-1
J gene: TRBJ2-7
CDR3 DNA: TGCGCCAGTCCCTGGGTCACTAGCTCCTACGAGCAGTACTTC
CDR3 protein: CASPWVTSSYEQYF